This T cell receptor beta chain was recovered during a study of beta chain features in type 1 diabetes. Study in general: Age and gender were similar between patients and healthy donors, as were cell yields.

Regarding this clone: Its antigen is currently unknown.

Findings and limits, study-wide: For type 1 diabetes patients, VDJ junctions showed fewer insertions and more deletions. A moderate, significant TCRB CDR3 shortening appeared in type 1 diabetes across four CD4+ subsets.

CD4+ naive, central memory, regulatory and stem cell-like memory subsets were isolated by sorting on CD45RO/CCR7/CD25/CD127/CD95/CD27. All of the isolated RNA was reverse transcribed, so expressed TCRB transcripts were sequenced. The table came from immunoSEQ multiplex PCR; TCRdb's copy has only in-frame clones and leaves some out. The sample records around 160,000 clones, around 63% being singletons. Deletions cut 3 bases from V and 3 bases from J, with 17 bases between. The CDR3 contains 15 residues. CDR1 and CDR2 (germline): GTSNPN, SVGIG (reference sequence). This chain links TRBV30 with TRBJ2-5, with D perhaps TRBD2 (6 bases). This TCR derives from a man aged 30 to 39 with type 1 diabetes. Sequenced sample: naive CD4+ T cells from blood. The CDR3 spells CAWSPGSGPEETQYF. The CDR3, as DNA: TGTGCCTGGAGCCCGGGGAGCGGGCCTGAAGAGACCCAGTACTTC.